This passage covers 22 T cell receptor beta chains from one sample sequenced in a study of T cells after yellow fever vaccination. TCRdb passed the 5' RACE reads through MiXCR, listing each CDR3 protein once. The table lists around 300,000 distinct CDR3 sequences, about 4% of them singletons, with approximately 25% in the top ten. This material consisted of PBMCs, taken 5 days after the yellow fever booster vaccination. These receptors were obtained from a man between 18 and 29 years old who received the YFV17D yellow fever vaccine.

The CDR3 is CASSLWGTYNEQFF. DNA for the CDR3: TGTGCCAGCAGCTTATGGGGTACCTACAATGAGCAGTTCTTC. The genes are TRBV7-2 and TRBJ2-1; D remains ambiguous. CDR1 is SGHTA, CDR2 FQGNSA, per germline. V dropped 2 bases and J dropped 2 bases, with 7 bases sitting between them. This CDR3 region has 14 residues.

The CDR3 DNA reads as TGTGCCAGCACCATCAGGGATTGGAACACCGGGGAGCTGTTTTTT. Its translation is CASTIRDWNTGELFF. The V gene is TRBV28, the J gene TRBJ2-2; D possibly corresponds to TRBD1 (5 bases). V shed 7 bases and J shed 1 base, with 13 bases lying between them. The germline gives CDR1 MDHEN, CDR2 SYDVKM. The length of the CDR3 is 15 residues.

This CDR3 is CASSVNFEQFF. In DNA form, the CDR3 reads TGTGCCAGCAGCGTAAACTTTGAGCAGTTCTTC. V is TRBV9 and J is TRBJ2-1; D not certain. The V end lost 1 base, the J end lost 9 bases, and 5 bases lay between the germline ends. CDR1 and CDR2 from the germline V gene are SGDLS and YYNGEE. This CDR3 is 11 amino acids long.

In its sample, this clonotype was seen a few times. The V gene is TRBV6-5, the J gene TRBJ2-3; 7 bases fit TRBD2. The CDR3 runs to 18 residues. Germline-derived CDR1 and CDR2 are MNHEY and SVGAGI. Trimming removed 0 bases from V and 4 bases from J; junction bases left unmatched: 13. CDR3 nucleotides: TGTGCCAGCAGTTACTCAGTTTCCGCGCGGGGAGGGGCAGATACGCAGTATTTT. Residues: CASSYSVSARGGADTQYF.

This clonotype was detected only a few times. V and J are TRBV5-4 and TRBJ2-6; 8 nucleotides align to TRBD1. CDR1 and CDR2 from the germline V gene are SGHNT and YYREEE (reference sequence). Trimming removed 4 bases from V and 0 bases from J; junction bases left unmatched: 9. The CDR3 consists of 18 residues. CDR3 bases: TGTGCCAGCAGCCCTTGGTTGGGACAGGCCTCTGGGGCCAACGTCCTGACTTTC. Amino acid sequence: CASSPWLGQASGANVLTF.

This clonotype was observed many times. The genes are TRBV5-5 and TRBJ1-1; 7 bases are a match to TRBD1. J gave up 0 bases and V 0 bases, and 8 bases lay outside the gene matches. The CDR3 is 17 amino acids. Germline CDR1 SGHKS, CDR2 YYEKEE (reference sequence). CDR3 sequence reads: CASSLESPDRVNTEAFF. For the CDR3, the DNA is TGTGCCAGCAGCTTGGAGTCCCCTGACAGGGTGAACACTGAAGCTTTCTTT.

The V and J genes are TRBV5-4 and TRBJ2-5; D perhaps matches TRBD1 (5 bases). V gave up 1 base and J gave up 4 bases, with 14 bases separating them. Looked up from germline, CDR1 is SGHNT and CDR2 is YYREEE (reference sequence). The CDR3 contains 15 residues. The CDR3 bases are TGTGCCAGCAGCTTGAATAGGGGTGACGGAGAGACCCAGTACTTC. This gives the protein CASSLNRGDGETQYF.

The V gene is TRBV30, the J gene TRBJ2-7; the D gene is possibly TRBD2 (6 bases). The V and J ends lost 3 bases and 1 base respectively, with 10 bases between them. The germline V gene encodes CDR1 GTSNPN and CDR2 SVGIG (reference sequence). CDR3 length: 13 amino acids. CDR3 sequence reads: CAWRGRDSYEQYF. In DNA, the CDR3 is TGTGCCTGGAGAGGGCGGGATTCCTACGAGCAGTACTTC. Supplemented by reference TRBV30 and TRBJ2-7, the full variable domain reads SQTIHQWPATLVQPVGSPLSLECTVEGTSNPNLYWYRQAAGRGLQLLFYSVGIGQISSEVPQNLSASRPQDRQFILSSKKLLLSDSGFYLCAWRGRDSYEQYFGPGTRLTVT.

V is TRBV7-2 and J is TRBJ1-2; 7 bases are shared with TRBD1. The CDR3 loop spans 14 amino acids. CDR1 is SGHTA, CDR2 FQGNSA, per germline. V was clipped by 5 bases and J by 7 bases; unmatched bases: 10. The CDR3 protein is CASSPGGVGSGYTF. The CDR3, as DNA: TGTGCCAGCAGCCCAGGGGGGGTGGGAAGTGGCTACACCTTC.

In its sample, this clonotype was seen a few times. The chain joins TRBV5-5 to TRBJ1-3; weak D call: TRBD1 (5 bases). Trimming took 0 bases from V and 3 from J, leaving 7 bases between them. The germline CDR1 and CDR2 sequences are SGHKS and YYEKEE (reference sequence). The CDR3 runs 14 residues. The CDR3 sequence is CASSLGRGGNTIYF. For the CDR3, the DNA is TGTGCCAGCAGCTTGGGGAGGGGTGGAAACACCATATATTTT.

This clonotype was observed a few times. The chain recombines TRBV5-5 with TRBJ1-5; 7 bases are shared with TRBD1. Germline CDR1 SGHKS, CDR2 YYEKEE (reference sequence). This CDR3 comprises 15 residues. V lost 0 bases to trimming and J lost 4 bases; unmatched junction nucleotides: 4. The CDR3 loop is CASSLAGGGNQPQHF. Here the CDR3 DNA reads TGTGCCAGCAGCTTGGCAGGGGGTGGGAATCAGCCCCAGCATTTT.

There are many counts of this clonotype. The chain uses TRBV5-1 and TRBJ2-1, with a tentative D call TRBD1 (6 bases). Germline CDR1 SGHRS, CDR2 YFSETQ. V dropped 3 bases and J dropped 0 bases, with 7 bases sitting between them. CDR3 length: 14 residues. This CDR3 reads CASSSDSSYNEQFF. The CDR3 DNA reads as TGCGCCAGCAGCTCGGACAGCTCCTACAATGAGCAGTTCTTC.

The chain's CDR3 is CASSPGTGNNSPLHF. The CDR3 DNA reads as TGTGCCAGCAGCCCCGGGACAGGGAATAATTCACCCCTCCACTTT. The chain recombines TRBV7-6 with TRBJ1-6, with 9 bases that match TRBD1. Per germline, CDR1 SGHVS and CDR2 FNYEAQ. This CDR3 has 15 amino acids. Germline trimming cut 5 bases from V and 5 bases from J; bases unmatched to any gene: 4.

This clonotype was counted between two and nine times. This sequence joins TRBV6-4 and TRBJ2-7; TRBD2 matches at 12 bases. Germline lookup yields CDR1 MRHNA and CDR2 SNTAGT. V shed 4 bases and J 3 bases; nucleotides not matched to a gene: 4. This CDR3 spans 15 amino acids. The CDR3 DNA sequence: TGTGCCAGCAGTGTCGGGACTAGCGGGCTCTACGAGCAGTACGTC. Protein sequence: CASSVGTSGLYEQYV.

This clonotype came up a few times. CDR3 sequence reads: CASIPGQGYQPQHF. As DNA, the CDR3 is TGTGCCAGCATCCCGGGACAGGGCTATCAGCCCCAGCATTTT. J is TRBJ1-5 and V is TRBV9; 9 nucleotides align to TRBD1. Germline V lookup: CDR1 SGDLS, CDR2 YYNGEE. Trimming at V came to 6 bases and at J to 5 bases, leaving 6 bases not matched to a gene. The CDR3 is 14 amino acids.

This clonotype has a handful of counts. The rearrangement uses TRBV5-1 and TRBJ2-7; the match to TRBD1 covers 7 bases. Germline CDR1 reads SGHRS; CDR2 reads YFSETQ. After removal of 1 base from V and 3 bases from J, the junction contained 4 bases not matched to a gene. The CDR3 is made up of 14 amino acids. DNA of the CDR3: TGCGCCAGCAGCTTGCTAAGACAGGGCTACGAGCAGTACTTC. Its protein product is CASSLLRQGYEQYF.

This clonotype has a count of ten or more. CDR3 loop: CSARVQAGEYNEQFF. The CDR3 DNA reads as TGCAGTGCTAGAGTGCAAGCGGGGGAGTACAATGAGCAGTTCTTC. The rearrangement uses TRBV20-1 and TRBJ2-1; TRBD2 aligns across 8 bases. With V trimmed by 1 base and J by 4 bases, 6 bases remained unmatched. Germline values: CDR1 DFQATT, CDR2 SNEGSKA (reference sequence). The CDR3 runs to 15 residues.

The CDR3 protein is CASSWGLAGVQETQYF. The DNA for the CDR3 is TGTGCCAGCAGTTGGGGTCTAGCGGGGGTACAAGAGACCCAGTACTTC. This chain joins TRBV6-5 and TRBJ2-5; 10 bases are a match to TRBD2. Germline V gives CDR1 MNHEY, CDR2 SVGAGI. This CDR3 has 16 amino acids. J lost 2 bases, V lost 4 bases, and 7 bases had no gene match.

The chain uses TRBV12-3 or TRBV12-4 and TRBJ2-1, with 11 bases lining up with TRBD2. The V and J ends lost 5 bases and 12 bases, in that order; junction bases with no gene match: 9. CDR3 length equals 14 residues. This chain's CDR3 is CASSPLTSGDGQFF. CDR3 coding DNA: TGTGCCAGCAGTCCGCTGACTAGCGGGGACGGGCAGTTCTTC.

DNA of the CDR3: TGTGCCATCAGTGAGTCCAGGGGGAAGACCGGGGAGCTGTTTTTT. It yields the protein CAISESRGKTGELFF. The chain uses TRBV10-3 and TRBJ2-2, with TRBD1 identical over 7 bases. The germline CDR1 and CDR2 sequences are ENHRY and SYGVKD. Trimming removed 0 bases from V and 5 bases from J; junction bases left unmatched: 3. The CDR3 contains 15 residues.

This clonotype was found many times. This chain links TRBV12-3 or TRBV12-4 with TRBJ2-7; weak D call: TRBD2 (5 bases). The V gene lost 5 bases and the J gene lost 4 bases, with 12 bases spanning the gap. The CDR3 is 13 residues long. Written as DNA, the CDR3 is TGTGCCAGCAGTCCCCCTCCGGGATACGAGCAGTACTTC. Translating gives CASSPPPGYEQYF.

The rearrangement joins TRBV7-9 to TRBJ1-5; D call uncertain. This CDR3 has 13 amino acids. Germline CDR1 SEHNR, CDR2 FQNEAQ (reference sequence). Between the trimmed V and J ends, which lost 5 bases and 7 bases, there was a span of 12 bases. The DNA for the CDR3 is TGTGCCAGCAGCGGGAGGGAGAAACAGCCCCAGCATTTT. It specifies CASSGREKQPQHF.